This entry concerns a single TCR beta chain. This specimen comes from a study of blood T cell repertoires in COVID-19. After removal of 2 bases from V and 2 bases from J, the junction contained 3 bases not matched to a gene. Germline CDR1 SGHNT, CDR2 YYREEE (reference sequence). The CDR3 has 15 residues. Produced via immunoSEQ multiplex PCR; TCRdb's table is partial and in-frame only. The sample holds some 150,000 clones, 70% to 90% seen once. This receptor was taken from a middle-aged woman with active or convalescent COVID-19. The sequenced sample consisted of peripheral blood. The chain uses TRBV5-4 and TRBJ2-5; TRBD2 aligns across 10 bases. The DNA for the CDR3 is TGTGCCAGCAGCTTACCTAGCGGGGGACAAGAGACCCAGTACTTC. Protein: CASSLPSGGQETQYF.